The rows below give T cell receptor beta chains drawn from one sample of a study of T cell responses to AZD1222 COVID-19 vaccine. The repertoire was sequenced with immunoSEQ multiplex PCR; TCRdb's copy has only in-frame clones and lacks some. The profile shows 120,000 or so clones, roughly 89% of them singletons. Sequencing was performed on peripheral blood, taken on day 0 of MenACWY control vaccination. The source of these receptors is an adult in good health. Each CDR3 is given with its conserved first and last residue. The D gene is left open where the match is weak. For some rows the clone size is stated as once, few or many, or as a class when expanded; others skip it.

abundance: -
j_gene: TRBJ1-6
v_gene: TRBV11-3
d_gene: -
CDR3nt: TGTGCCAGCAGCTCCAATAATTCACCCCTCCACTTT
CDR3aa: CASSSNNSPLHF

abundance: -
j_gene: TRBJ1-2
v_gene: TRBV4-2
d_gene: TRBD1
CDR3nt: TGTGCCAGCAGCCAAGAATGGACAGGGGCCAAAGCTAACTATGGCTACACCTTC
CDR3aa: CASSQEWTGAKANYGYTF

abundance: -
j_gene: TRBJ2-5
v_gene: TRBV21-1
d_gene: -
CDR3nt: TGTGCCAGCAGCATTTTTGTTACTGGACTAGCGGGAGTGAAAGAGACCCAGTACTTC
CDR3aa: CASSIFVTGLAGVKETQYF

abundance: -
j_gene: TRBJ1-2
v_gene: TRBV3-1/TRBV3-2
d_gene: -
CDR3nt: TGTGCCAGCAGCCAAGATGTACTACAGGGTAACGGTGGCTACACCTTC
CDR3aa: CASSQDVLQGNGGYTF

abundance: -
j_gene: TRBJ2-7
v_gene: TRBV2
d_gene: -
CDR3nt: TGTGCCAGCAGTGGGCGGCAGGCTACCAGCTCCTACGAGCAGTACTTC
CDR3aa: CASSGRQATSSYEQYF

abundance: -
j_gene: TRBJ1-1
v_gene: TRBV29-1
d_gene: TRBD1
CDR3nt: TGCAGCGTTGATGGGGGGACAGGGGGCACTGAAGCTTTCTTT
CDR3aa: CSVDGGTGGTEAFF

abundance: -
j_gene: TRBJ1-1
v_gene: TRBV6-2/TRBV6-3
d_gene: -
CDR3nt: TGTGCCAGCAGTTACTTAACCCGGGACGGTGAAGCTTTCTTT
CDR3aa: CASSYLTRDGEAFF

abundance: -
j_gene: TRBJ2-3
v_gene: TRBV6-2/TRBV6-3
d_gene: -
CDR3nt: TGTGCCAGCAGTCATGGGGATACGCAGTATTTT
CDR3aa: CASSHGDTQYF

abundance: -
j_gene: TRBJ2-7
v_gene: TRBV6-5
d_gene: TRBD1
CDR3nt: TGTGCCAGCCGACTAGTACGGACAGGGGAATACGAGCAGTACTTC
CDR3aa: CASRLVRTGEYEQYF

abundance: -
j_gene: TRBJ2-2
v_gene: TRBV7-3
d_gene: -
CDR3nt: TGTGACTGGGAGTCTCGTGTAGCGGCGGGGGAGCTGTTTTTT
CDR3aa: CDWESRVAAGELFF

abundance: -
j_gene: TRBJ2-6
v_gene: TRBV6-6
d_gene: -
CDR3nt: TGTGCCGGGGGGCCGAGACAGAACTCTGGGGCCAACGTCCTGACTTTC
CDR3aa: CAGGPRQNSGANVLTF

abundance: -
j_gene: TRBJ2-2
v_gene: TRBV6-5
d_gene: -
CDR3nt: TGTGCCAGCAGTCGACCAACAGGCACCGGGGAGCTGTTTTTT
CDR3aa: CASSRPTGTGELFF

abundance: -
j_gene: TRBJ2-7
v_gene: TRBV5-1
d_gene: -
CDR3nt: TGCGCCAGCAGCTTGGTCGGGACACCCTTGTTCTTC
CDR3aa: CASSLVGTPLFF

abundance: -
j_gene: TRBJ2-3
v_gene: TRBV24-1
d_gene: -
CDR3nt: TGTGCCACCAGTGAGGCGGGGGGGACAGGGAAAGATACGCAGTATTTT
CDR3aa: CATSEAGGTGKDTQYF

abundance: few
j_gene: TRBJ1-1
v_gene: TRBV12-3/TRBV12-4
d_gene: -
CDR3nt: TGTGCCAGCCCCCAAAACACTGAAGCTTTCTTT
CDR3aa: CASPQNTEAFF

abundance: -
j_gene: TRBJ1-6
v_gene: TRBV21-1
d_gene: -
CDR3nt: TGTGCCAGCAGCAACGGTTGGATGCCTGATAATTCACCCCTCCACTTT
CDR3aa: CASSNGWMPDNSPLHF

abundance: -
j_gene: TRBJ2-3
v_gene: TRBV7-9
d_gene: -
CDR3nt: TGTGCCAGCAGCCCCAGAACCACAGATACGCAGTATTTT
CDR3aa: CASSPRTTDTQYF

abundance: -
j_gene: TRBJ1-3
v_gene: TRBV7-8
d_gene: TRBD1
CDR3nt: TGTGCCAGCAGCTCAAGACAGGGTAGAAACACCATATATTTT
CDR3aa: CASSSRQGRNTIYF

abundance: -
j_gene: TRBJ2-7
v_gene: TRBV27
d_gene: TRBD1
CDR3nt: TGTGCCAGCAAGCACAGGGGGGACTACGAGCAGTACTTC
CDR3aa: CASKHRGDYEQYF

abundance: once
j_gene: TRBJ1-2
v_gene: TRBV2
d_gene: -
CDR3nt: TGTGCCAGCAGCGAAGGAGTAAGGGGGACGGCCTACACCTTC
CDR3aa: CASSEGVRGTAYTF

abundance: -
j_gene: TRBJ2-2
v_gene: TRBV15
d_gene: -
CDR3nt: TGTGCCACCAGCAGAGATGGGGGGCGGGACACCGGGGAGCTGTTTTTT
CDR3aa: CATSRDGGRDTGELFF

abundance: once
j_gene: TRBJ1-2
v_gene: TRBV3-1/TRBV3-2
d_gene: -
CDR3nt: TGTGCCAGCAGCCAAGCGACTAACGGCTACACCTTC
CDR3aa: CASSQATNGYTF

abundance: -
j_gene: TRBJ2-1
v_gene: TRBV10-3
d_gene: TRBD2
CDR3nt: TGTGCCACCGGACTAGCGGGAGATGAGCAGTTCTTC
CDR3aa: CATGLAGDEQFF

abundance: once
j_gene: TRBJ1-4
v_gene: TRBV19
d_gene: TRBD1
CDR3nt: TGTGCCAGTTGCACAGGGGCCACTAATGAAAAACTGTTTTTT
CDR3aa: CASCTGATNEKLFF

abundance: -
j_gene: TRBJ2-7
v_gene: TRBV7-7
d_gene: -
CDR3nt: TGTGCCAGCAGTCAGCGCCACAGGGCCCCCTACGAGCAGTACTTC
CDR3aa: CASSQRHRAPYEQYF

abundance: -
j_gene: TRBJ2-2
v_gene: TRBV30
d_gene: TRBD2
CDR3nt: TGTGCCTGGAGTCCCCGGATAGGTCTAGCGGGAGGTCGTACCGGGGAGCTGTTTTTT
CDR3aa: CAWSPRIGLAGGRTGELFF

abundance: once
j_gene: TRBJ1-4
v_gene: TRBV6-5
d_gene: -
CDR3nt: TGTGCCAGCAGACGGATTAATGAAAAACTGTTTTTT
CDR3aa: CASRRINEKLFF

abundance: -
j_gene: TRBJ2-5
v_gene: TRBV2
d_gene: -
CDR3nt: TGTGCCAGCAGTGACCCGGACAGACAAGAGACCCAGTACTTC
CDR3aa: CASSDPDRQETQYF

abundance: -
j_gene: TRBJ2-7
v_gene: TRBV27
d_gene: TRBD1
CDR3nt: TGTGCCAGCAGTATCAACGCCGGGACAGTCTCCTACGAGCAGTACTTC
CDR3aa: CASSINAGTVSYEQYF